The sequence of this T cell receptor beta chain was determined in a study of long-term antiretroviral therapy in people with HIV (dated by TCRdb to between 2021 and 2022). About the full investigation: Collection of the earliest samples took place about a decade ahead of the 2015 WHO recommendation for immediate ART, at a time when ART was typically delayed until CD4 counts fell. A retrospective serial study tested whether ART initiation and durable HIV suppression were associated with changes in peripheral blood TRB repertoire composition and diversity. A total of around 190 cryopreserved PBMC samples came from 25 to 35 adults with confirmed HIV infection and were collected serially over a mean of roughly six years (range 1-12). About 40% of the 30 participants with HIV were female. Test extractions of a monoclonal T-cell line alongside approximately 34 polyclonal samples showed no cross-contamination during QIAcube processing.

The immunoSEQ hsTCRB v3.0 assay was used at survey level resolution to sequence the TRB variable region. TRB sequencing targeted a depth of about 35,000-55,000 T-cell genomes per sample. TRB libraries were pooled and sequenced on an Illumina MiSeq using a v3 150-cycle kit. Per the original workflow: Repertoire analysis ran in R within a reproducible Nextflow workflow covering QC, data transformation and analysis. LymphoSeq2, an R package for exploring AIRR-Seq data, was used to implement custom analyses. After excluding a few samples that yielded fewer than 5000 total TRB sequences, around 190 HIV repertoires remained for analysis. Among the roughly 190 retained HIV repertoires, about 57 were collected before ART initiation and under 150 after ART initiation. Repertoires were downsampled to 5000 TRB nucleotide sequences, and summary statistics were averaged over 100 downsampling iterations. TRB sequences were retained for analysis only if CDR3 regions of at least seven amino acids were present. Two measures captured diversity: a Shannon entropy-derived clonality score and the Gini coefficient. In the repertoire networks, any two of the top 5000 CDR3 amino acid sequences were connected whenever the two sequences differed by an edit distance of one. For TRB CDR3 amino acid sequences, antigen specificity groups and MHC restriction were predicted with GLIPH2. To flag known associations with CMV, EBV, HIV or tissue antigens, CDR3 amino acid sequences were compared against VDJdb and McPAS-TCR. Pre-ART, post-ART and control groups were compared with Wilcoxon signed-rank tests and Holm-Bonferroni correction. TCRdb provides this immuneACCESS table in a form limited to in-frame rearrangements. Some clones are lacking; in checked studies, under half of them reflect an unresolved V gene, and why the rest are absent is not known. The D gene and trimming were derived from the DNA, and the V and J assignments and clone size from that table. In all, the sample holds 25,000 to 35,000 clones, and around 90% of those were seen once. The ten largest clones take up roughly 4% of the sample.

To be included, a participant needed at least one PBMC sample from before ART initiation plus at least two post-ART samples. All participants with HIV were treated in the United States of America. Cryopreserved samples of about 1-10 million PBMC were thawed and washed before DNA extraction. At the time of the earliest PBMC sample for each participant with HIV, ages ranged from roughly 20 to 60 years. PBMC samples from each participant spanned 1-4 timepoints before ART initiation and 2-8 timepoints after ART initiation, with a median of 7 samples. For every participant, serial HIV viral load, CD4+ T-cell count, ART history and demographic data were obtained. Genomic DNA was extracted from unsorted PBMC with a Qiagen kit on a QIAcube, processed in batches of 12 samples. Overall results and qualifications from the work: ART initiation was associated with a significant increase in TRB diversity, but diversity stayed significantly below transplant donor controls even after long-term ART. Expanded TRB clones identified before ART initiation dominated the repertoire at all time points, although this dominance fluctuated and declined in many PLHIV after ART. Samples dated from the mid-2000s to the late 2010s, and the ART regimens used may be less effective than current ones. Owing to limited PBMC availability, only the TCR beta chain was sequenced, without alpha chain pairing. HIV repertoires had narrower CDR3 length ranges than controls, and the network structure suggested an antigen-experienced repertoire that shifted only slightly toward naive after ART. Inferences about post-ART repertoire changes were limited because no data were available on ART adherence, viral resistance or therapy changes. Because pre-ART samples had limited cell numbers, profiling was done on unsorted PBMC rather than on sorted CD4+ and CD8+ T cells.

To note about this clone: This receptor's antigen is unknown. Base qualities are missing; no much larger clone stands one base away.

From its cysteine to its phenylalanine, the CDR3 spans 14 amino acids. Only the CDR3 DNA stays, 42 bases, in frame from base 1. CDR1 and CDR2 (SGHRS, YFSETQ) derive from the germline V gene. Ends trimmed: V by 4 bases, J by 7 bases; bases unmatched to a gene: 10. Sequencing used unsorted PBMCs, obtained roughly 5 years after starting antiretroviral therapy. The origin of this receptor is a woman aged 40 to 49 with HIV. The chain joins TRBV5-1 to TRBJ1-2, with 7 central nucleotides matching TRBD1. The DNA reads TGCGCCAGCAGCGGAGCCGGGACAGTGGTTGGCTACACCTTC. Its translation is CASSGAGTVVGYTF.